Listed here are 16 T cell receptor beta chains from one sample, sequenced in a study of blood T cells in healthy people across ages. A second about 6 to 11 cycle PCR used barcoded and J-beta primers. MiXCR, applied by TCRdb to the 5' RACE reads, yields one record per CDR3 protein. The sample lists 1.5 million to 2 million distinct CDR3 sequences, 28% occurring once. The sequencing sample was made of blood. The source of these receptors is a woman younger than 45 in good health.

The chain employs TRBV20-1 and TRBJ2-7; TRBD2 agrees at 10 bases. V was pared by 1 base and J by 5 bases, with 8 bases of the junction left unmatched. CDR3 length equals 15 residues. Germline values: CDR1 DFQATT, CDR2 SNEGSKA (reference sequence). The CDR3 spells CSARVAGTSVNEQYF. DNA of the CDR3: TGCAGTGCTAGAGTTGCCGGGACTAGCGTCAACGAGCAGTACTTC.

This sequence joins TRBV20-1 and TRBJ2-1; D could derive from TRBD1 or TRBD2 (5 bases each). CDR1 is DFQATT and CDR2 is SNEGSKA in the germline V gene (reference sequence). Trimming took off 0 bases at V and 5 bases at J, with 17 bases between the two ends. This CDR3 region has 16 residues. The CDR3 DNA follows: TGCAGTGCTAGAGATTTCGGCAGGGAGATACACAATGAGCAGTTCTTC. Amino acid sequence: CSARDFGREIHNEQFF.

This CDR3 is CASSSNRDRTYEQYF. CDR3 nucleotide sequence: TGTGCCAGCAGCTCCAACCGTGACAGAACCTACGAGCAGTACTTC. The chain uses TRBV7-9 and TRBJ2-7; D might be TRBD1 (5 bases). The germline V gene encodes CDR1 SEHNR and CDR2 FQNEAQ (reference sequence). The CDR3 is 15 residues long. Trimming removed 4 bases at V and 2 bases at J, with 15 bases between.

This clonotype was picked up many times. In DNA form, the CDR3 reads TGCAGTGCCGCCCCCGGGTATGGCTATGGCTACACCTTC. Encoded protein: CSAAPGYGYGYTF. V and J are TRBV20-1 and TRBJ1-2; D not resolved. Trimming removed 6 bases from V and 4 bases from J, with 15 bases in between. This CDR3 has 13 amino acids. Germline-derived CDR1 and CDR2 are DFQATT and SNEGSKA (reference sequence).

This clonotype showed up just a few times. The chain recombines TRBV28 with TRBJ1-5; D is possibly TRBD1 (5 bases). Trimming removed 5 bases from V and 2 bases from J, with 16 bases in between. The CDR3 has 16 residues. CDR1 is MDHEN and CDR2 is SYDVKM in the germline V gene. CDR3 sequence reads: CASSPWTGGGNQPQHF. The CDR3 DNA is TGTGCCAGCAGTCCCTGGACCGGGGGAGGCAATCAGCCCCAGCATTTT.

This clonotype was detected only a few times. The rearrangement joins TRBV6-1 to TRBJ2-1; D not resolved. V lost 1 base to trimming and J lost 3 bases, with 1 base between them. Germline assignment: CDR1 MNHNS and CDR2 SASEGT. The CDR3 spans 12 residues. The CDR3 coding sequence is TGTGCCAGCAGTGAAGACTACAATGAGCAGTTCTTC. Translated: CASSEDYNEQFF.

In its sample, this clonotype was seen once. V usage is TRBV20-1 and J usage is TRBJ1-5; D is perhaps TRBD1 (5 bases). V lost 5 bases and J 4 bases, leaving 12 bases between the germline ends. This CDR3 is 13 amino acids long. The germline V gene encodes CDR1 DFQATT and CDR2 SNEGSKA (reference sequence). The CDR3 sequence is CSAFFGGNQPQHF. The CDR3 DNA reads as TGCAGTGCTTTCTTCGGGGGTAATCAGCCCCAGCATTTT.

The chain uses TRBV24-1 and TRBJ2-1; D gene unclear. The CDR3 sequence is 13 residues long. Deletions cut 2 bases from V and 6 bases from J, with 7 bases between. Looked up from germline, CDR1 is KGHDR and CDR2 is SFDVKD. The CDR3 here is CATSDSGTNEQFF. The CDR3 DNA follows: TGTGCCACCAGTGATTCTGGTACCAATGAGCAGTTCTTC.

This sequence joins TRBV6-1 and TRBJ2-3, with 7 bases lining up with TRBD2. Germline lookup yields CDR1 MNHNS and CDR2 SASEGT. V lost 8 bases, J lost 6 bases, and 5 bases stayed unmatched. The CDR3 contains 12 residues. The CDR3 DNA reads TGTGCCAGCGGACTAGGTCCCGATACGCAGTATTTT. Encoded protein: CASGLGPDTQYF.

This chain uses TRBV7-3 with TRBJ2-1, with no clear D. The CDR3 length is 16 residues. Trimming removed 6 bases from V and 2 bases from J, with 17 bases in between. Germline V CDR1 and CDR2: SGHTA, FQGTGA. DNA of the CDR3: TGTGCCAGCAGTCCCAACACGGTACTTGCCTACAATGAGCAGTTCTTC. It specifies CASSPNTVLAYNEQFF.

This clonotype has just one count. V is TRBV10-3 and J is TRBJ2-4; 7 bases agree with TRBD1. The end of the DNA is better explained by TRBJ2-5, so the J call may be wrong. The CDR3 has 15 residues. Germline V gene data show CDR1 as ENHRY and CDR2 as SYGVKD. CDR3 in amino acids: CAISGSTGAGETQYF. CDR3 DNA sequence: TGTGCCATCAGTGGGAGTACAGGGGCAGGGGAGACCCAGTACTTC.

Concerning this clonotype: An end of the junction does not agree with germline; a read error may underlie this. The rearrangement uses TRBV7-9 and TRBJ2-7, with unresolved D. This CDR3 comprises 15 residues. Germline CDR1 reads SEHNR; CDR2 reads FQNEAQ (reference sequence). The CDR3 is CAGSLEAGSSYEQYF. The CDR3, as DNA: TGTGCCGGCAGCTTAGAGGCAGGAAGCTCCTACGAGCAGTACTTC.

This clonotype has a count of ten or more. V is TRBV6-2 or TRBV6-3 and J is TRBJ2-7; D may be TRBD2 (5 bases). CDR1 MNHEY and CDR2 SVGEGT come from the germline V gene. The CDR3 loop spans 14 amino acids. V was cut by 5 bases and J by 5 bases, with 16 bases left in between. CDR3 sequence: CASSARVLNDEQYF. Here the CDR3 DNA reads TGTGCCAGCAGTGCGAGGGTGCTCAACGACGAGCAGTACTTC.

This clonotype was seen ten or more times. J is TRBJ2-7 and V is TRBV29-1, with a possible D match to TRBD2 (7 bases). In germline, CDR1 is SQVTM, CDR2 ANQGSEA. CDR3 length: 14 residues. Trimming removed 5 bases at V and 7 bases at J, with 21 bases between. The CDR3 protein is CSVSQAGAYAEQYF. Here the CDR3 DNA reads TGCAGCGTTAGTCAGGCGGGGGCTTACGCGGAGCAGTACTTC.

This clonotype was counted many times. The chain has TRBV11-2 and TRBJ2-7; D may be TRBD1 (5 bases). The CDR3 extends over 15 amino acids. Germline V CDR1 and CDR2: SGHAT, FQNNGV. The germline V and J ends were trimmed by 4 bases and 5 bases, with 18 bases remaining between them. CDR3 sequence: CASSWSEDIIHEQYF. In DNA form, the CDR3 reads TGTGCCAGCAGCTGGAGTGAGGACATCATTCACGAGCAGTACTTC.

Points on this clonotype: A clone one base away is much larger, so this may be a read error. The chain uses TRBV29-1 and TRBJ1-2; D remains ambiguous. The CDR3 has 13 residues. CDR1 and CDR2 from the germline V gene are SQVTM and ANQGSEA. CDR3 DNA sequence: TGCAGCGTTGAGAACAGCAATAACTATGACTACACCTTC. Its translation: CSVENSNNYDYTF.